The table lists the clone carrying this TCR beta chain with a few counts. These data are taken from a study of blood T cells in healthy people across ages. The sample, around 10 milliliters of peripheral blood, was drawn from each donor. There are 14 residues in the CDR3. Germline V gives CDR1 SGHRS, CDR2 YFSETQ. Trimming took 4 bases from V and 5 from J, leaving 15 bases between them. With a J-beta primer mix and a sample-barcoded 5' primer, a second PCR ran roughly 6 to 11 cycles. Each cDNA molecule carried a tag from a template-switch adaptor that contained 12 random nucleotides. TCRdb called the 5' RACE reads again in MiXCR, with one record for every CDR3 protein. In the table there are hundreds of thousands of distinct CDR3 sequences, 46% of which are singletons.

The sequenced sample was blood. This clonotype originated in a man older than 75 in good health. V gene TRBV5-1 combines with J gene TRBJ1-2, with unresolved D. DNA of the CDR3: TGCGCCAGCAGCCGAGAACGAGGGAATTATGGCTACACCTTC. Amino acids: CASSRERGNYGYTF.